Below are 2 T cell receptor beta chains sequenced from a single sample in a study of T cell responses to AZD1222 COVID-19 vaccine. Clones were sequenced by immunoSEQ multiplex PCR, and TCRdb holds only the in-frame ones, with some missing. This repertoire shows about 110,000 clones, roughly 84% found once; its top ten account for over 5.5%. Sequenced material: peripheral blood, taken on day 0 of AZD1222 vaccination. These TCRs come from an adult in good health.

The chain couples TRBV5-6 to TRBJ1-3; the D gene is possibly TRBD1 (6 bases). CDR1 is SGHDT, CDR2 YYEEEE, per germline. This CDR3 has 17 residues. Deletions cut 3 bases from V and 0 bases from J, with 16 bases between. The CDR3 DNA is TGTGCCAGCAGCTATGCCTACGGGACAAGCTCTGGAAACACCATATATTTT. Encoded protein: CASSYAYGTSSGNTIYF.

Only a few counts were recorded for this clone. The chain recombines TRBV18 with TRBJ1-1, with TRBD1 as a possible D gene (5 bases). The CDR3 is 15 amino acids. The V end was cut by 2 bases, the J end by 2 bases, with 12 bases between. Germline CDR1 and CDR2: KGHSH and LQKENI. The CDR3 DNA reads TGTGCCAGCTCACCAAACGGGGGGGTAAACACTGAAGCTTTCTTT. Encoded protein: CASSPNGGVNTEAFF.